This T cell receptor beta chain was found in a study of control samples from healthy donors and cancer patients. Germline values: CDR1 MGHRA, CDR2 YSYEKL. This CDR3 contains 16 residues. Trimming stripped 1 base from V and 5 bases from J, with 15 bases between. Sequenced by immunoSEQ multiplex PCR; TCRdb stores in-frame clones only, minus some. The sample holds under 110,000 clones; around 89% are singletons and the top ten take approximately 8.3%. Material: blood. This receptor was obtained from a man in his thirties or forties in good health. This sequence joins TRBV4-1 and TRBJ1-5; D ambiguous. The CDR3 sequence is CASSQGSFSRDQPQHF. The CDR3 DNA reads TGCGCCAGCAGCCAAGGCTCTTTTTCGAGGGATCAGCCCCAGCATTTT.